Listed below are T cell receptor beta chains from one sample, sequenced in a study of vaccination and CD4 T cells after COVID-19. Each CDR3 protein gets one entry after TCRdb re-called the PCR reads with MiXCR. This table has several thousand distinct CDR3 sequences, about 20% appearing once. The antigens of these receptors remain unknown. The sequences come from CD4+ T cells from blood, cultured in vitro, collected after SARS-CoV-2 vaccination. Receptors were obtained from a human donor who had recovered from COVID-19. Each CDR3 is given with its conserved first and last residue. The order of the fields is CDR3 length, clone size, V gene, J gene, D gene, CDR3 protein, CDR3 DNA. The D gene is left open where the match is weak. The listing skips clone size in some rows; elsewhere it reads once, few, many or a size class.

len: 13
abundance: NA
v_gene: TRBV2
j_gene: TRBJ1-1
d_gene: TRBD1
CDR3aa: CASHNPTGPEAFF
CDR3nt: TGTGCCAGCCATAATCCGACAGGGCCTGAAGCTTTCTTT

len: 12
abundance: NA
v_gene: TRBV29-1
j_gene: TRBJ1-2
d_gene: NA
CDR3aa: CSVGMGRDGYTF
CDR3nt: TGCAGCGTTGGCATGGGGCGCGATGGCTACACCTTC

len: 14
abundance: NA
v_gene: TRBV5-1
j_gene: TRBJ2-7
d_gene: TRBD1
CDR3aa: CASSRGQGVYEQYF
CDR3nt: TGCGCCAGCAGCAGGGGACAGGGGGTTTACGAGCAGTACTTC

len: 13
abundance: medium-sized
v_gene: TRBV20-1
j_gene: TRBJ1-2
d_gene: NA
CDR3aa: CSAITELSYGYTF
CDR3nt: TGCAGTGCTATTACAGAGCTCAGCTATGGCTACACCTTC

len: 15
abundance: few
v_gene: TRBV28
j_gene: TRBJ2-1
d_gene: TRBD1
CDR3aa: CASSPRQGGYNEQFF
CDR3nt: TGTGCCAGCAGTCCCAGACAGGGTGGCTACAATGAGCAGTTCTTC

len: 13
abundance: few
v_gene: TRBV6-2/TRBV6-3
j_gene: TRBJ2-1
d_gene: TRBD2
CDR3aa: CASSSPIQREMFF
CDR3nt: TGTGCCAGCAGTTCTCCCATCCAGCGGGAGATGTTCTTC

len: 15
abundance: NA
v_gene: TRBV6-2/TRBV6-3
j_gene: TRBJ2-1
d_gene: NA
CDR3aa: CASLLLGSSYNEQFF
CDR3nt: TGTGCCAGCCTCCTACTCGGGAGCTCCTACAATGAGCAGTTCTTC

len: 13
abundance: medium-sized
v_gene: TRBV7-9
j_gene: TRBJ1-2
d_gene: TRBD1
CDR3aa: CASSLEPDRTVTF
CDR3nt: TGTGCCAGCAGCTTAGAACCGGACAGGACAGTCACCTTC

len: 16
abundance: few
v_gene: TRBV20-1
j_gene: TRBJ2-6
d_gene: TRBD1
CDR3aa: CSARDRLRDRSNVLTF
CDR3nt: TGCAGTGCTAGAGATAGGTTGAGGGACAGGTCCAACGTCCTGACTTTC

len: 16
abundance: NA
v_gene: TRBV5-6
j_gene: TRBJ2-7
d_gene: NA
CDR3aa: CASRRPGQAGSYEQYF
CDR3nt: TGTGCCAGCAGGCGTCCGGGGCAGGCCGGCTCCTACGAGCAGTACTTC

len: 15
abundance: few
v_gene: TRBV4-3
j_gene: TRBJ2-7
d_gene: NA
CDR3aa: CASSQGVAGIYEQYF
CDR3nt: TGCGCCAGCAGCCAAGGGGTGGCGGGTATCTACGAGCAGTACTTC

len: 13
abundance: NA
v_gene: TRBV7-8
j_gene: TRBJ2-1
d_gene: NA
CDR3aa: CASSSWTDNEQFF
CDR3nt: TGTGCCAGCAGCTCCTGGACTGACAATGAGCAGTTCTTC

len: 14
abundance: medium-sized
v_gene: TRBV28
j_gene: TRBJ2-7
d_gene: NA
CDR3aa: CASSLAQGRGEQYF
CDR3nt: TGTGCCAGCAGTTTAGCCCAGGGGAGAGGCGAGCAGTACTTC

len: 15
abundance: NA
v_gene: TRBV7-9
j_gene: TRBJ1-2
d_gene: TRBD1
CDR3aa: CASSSDRARNYGYTF
CDR3nt: TGTGCCAGCAGCAGTGACAGGGCAAGGAACTATGGCTACACCTTC

len: 17
abundance: NA
v_gene: TRBV29-1
j_gene: TRBJ2-3
d_gene: TRBD2
CDR3aa: CSVDGGSSGRSTDTQYF
CDR3nt: TGCAGCGTTGACGGCGGGTCTAGCGGGAGGAGCACAGATACGCAGTATTTT

len: 15
abundance: NA
v_gene: TRBV28
j_gene: TRBJ1-2
d_gene: TRBD1
CDR3aa: CASSANRDRVYGYTF
CDR3nt: TGTGCCAGCAGTGCCAACCGGGACAGGGTCTATGGCTACACCTTC

len: 12
abundance: medium-sized
v_gene: TRBV20-1
j_gene: TRBJ2-7
d_gene: NA
CDR3aa: CSASPKAGEQYF
CDR3nt: TGCAGTGCTAGCCCAAAAGCGGGCGAGCAGTACTTC

len: 11
abundance: NA
v_gene: TRBV2
j_gene: TRBJ2-7
d_gene: NA
CDR3aa: CASSEAPEQYF
CDR3nt: TGTGCCAGCAGTGAAGCGCCGGAGCAGTACTTC

len: 14
abundance: medium-sized
v_gene: TRBV6-1
j_gene: TRBJ1-5
d_gene: NA
CDR3aa: CASSPSTSNQPQHF
CDR3nt: TGTGCCAGCAGTCCCAGCACTAGCAATCAGCCCCAGCATTTT

len: 15
abundance: NA
v_gene: TRBV6-1
j_gene: TRBJ2-3
d_gene: TRBD2
CDR3aa: CASSRLGLHTDTQYF
CDR3nt: TGTGCCAGCAGTCGCCTGGGACTACACACAGATACGCAGTATTTT

len: 15
abundance: medium-sized
v_gene: TRBV7-9
j_gene: TRBJ1-6
d_gene: NA
CDR3aa: CASSPRDGLSSPLHF
CDR3nt: TGTGCCAGCAGCCCGCGGGACGGCTTATCTTCACCCCTCCACTTT

len: 17
abundance: few
v_gene: TRBV24-1
j_gene: TRBJ2-1
d_gene: TRBD2
CDR3aa: CATSDDQLAGRHNEQFF
CDR3nt: TGTGCCACCAGTGATGACCAACTAGCGGGGAGACACAATGAGCAGTTCTTC

len: 14
abundance: medium-sized
v_gene: TRBV7-9
j_gene: TRBJ2-7
d_gene: TRBD1
CDR3aa: CASSSGQATYEQYF
CDR3nt: TGTGCCAGCAGCTCGGGACAGGCAACCTACGAGCAGTACTTC

len: 17
abundance: few
v_gene: TRBV4-3
j_gene: TRBJ2-5
d_gene: TRBD1
CDR3aa: CASSQVGPGQGGETQYF
CDR3nt: TGCGCCAGCAGCCAAGTCGGTCCCGGACAGGGCGGGGAGACCCAGTACTTC

len: 11
abundance: NA
v_gene: TRBV2
j_gene: TRBJ2-5
d_gene: NA
CDR3aa: CASSGRETQYF
CDR3nt: TGTGCCAGCAGCGGTAGGGAGACCCAGTACTTC

len: 14
abundance: NA
v_gene: TRBV10-1
j_gene: TRBJ2-3
d_gene: NA
CDR3aa: CASSRGTSTDTQYF
CDR3nt: TGCGCCAGCAGCAGGGGGACTAGCACAGATACGCAGTATTTT

len: 13
abundance: NA
v_gene: TRBV25-1
j_gene: TRBJ2-7
d_gene: NA
CDR3aa: CASSDRGAYEQYF
CDR3nt: TGTGCCAGCAGTGACCGGGGCGCCTACGAGCAGTACTTC

len: 12
abundance: NA
v_gene: TRBV20-1
j_gene: TRBJ1-1
d_gene: NA
CDR3aa: CSAGKGGTEAFF
CDR3nt: TGCAGTGCTGGGAAGGGGGGCACTGAAGCTTTCTTT

len: 13
abundance: few
v_gene: TRBV6-1
j_gene: TRBJ1-2
d_gene: NA
CDR3aa: CASSDSAGSGYTF
CDR3nt: TGTGCCAGCAGTGACTCCGCTGGTAGTGGCTACACCTTC

len: 14
abundance: once
v_gene: TRBV19
j_gene: TRBJ2-3
d_gene: NA
CDR3aa: CASSRGRQTDTQYF
CDR3nt: TGTGCCAGTAGTAGGGGCAGGCAAACAGATACGCAGTATTTT

len: 14
abundance: medium-sized
v_gene: TRBV20-1
j_gene: TRBJ2-7
d_gene: TRBD1
CDR3aa: CSASRTGEAYEQYF
CDR3nt: TGCAGTGCGTCCCGGACAGGGGAGGCCTACGAGCAGTACTTC

len: 12
abundance: few
v_gene: TRBV28
j_gene: TRBJ1-2
d_gene: NA
CDR3aa: CASSTGPKVNTF
CDR3nt: TGTGCCAGCAGTACAGGCCCCAAGGTTAACACCTTC

len: 15
abundance: few
v_gene: TRBV7-3
j_gene: TRBJ2-1
d_gene: TRBD2
CDR3aa: CASSQTSGAFNEQFF
CDR3nt: TGTGCCAGCAGTCAGACTAGCGGGGCATTCAATGAGCAGTTCTTC

len: 16
abundance: medium-sized
v_gene: TRBV28
j_gene: TRBJ2-5
d_gene: TRBD1
CDR3aa: CASSSAGTGGEETQYF
CDR3nt: TGTGCCAGCAGTTCAGCCGGGACAGGGGGGGAAGAGACCCAGTACTTC

len: 15
abundance: few
v_gene: TRBV19
j_gene: TRBJ2-7
d_gene: TRBD2
CDR3aa: CASSTIAGGSYEQYF
CDR3nt: TGTGCCAGTAGTACAATAGCGGGAGGGTCCTACGAGCAGTACTTC

len: 15
abundance: medium-sized
v_gene: TRBV6-5
j_gene: TRBJ2-7
d_gene: NA
CDR3aa: CASSYSSGGSYEQYF
CDR3nt: TGTGCCAGCAGTTACTCTAGTGGGGGATCCTACGAGCAGTACTTC

len: 14
abundance: few
v_gene: TRBV29-1
j_gene: TRBJ2-7
d_gene: TRBD2
CDR3aa: CSVREGPSFEEQYF
CDR3nt: TGCAGCGTTAGGGAGGGCCCGTCGTTTGAGGAGCAGTACTTC

len: 19
abundance: NA
v_gene: TRBV7-6
j_gene: TRBJ2-6
d_gene: NA
CDR3aa: CASGFISAGGRSGANVLTF
CDR3nt: TGTGCCAGCGGCTTTATTAGCGCAGGGGGGAGGTCTGGGGCCAACGTCCTGACTTTC

len: 17
abundance: few
v_gene: TRBV10-1
j_gene: TRBJ2-5
d_gene: NA
CDR3aa: CASSEFATRKGCKTQYF
CDR3nt: TGCGCCAGCAGTGAGTTTGCGACCCGAAAGGGGTGCAAGACCCAGTACTTC

len: 17
abundance: medium-sized
v_gene: TRBV20-1
j_gene: TRBJ2-3
d_gene: TRBD1
CDR3aa: CSANRAGQGISTDTQYF
CDR3nt: TGCAGTGCTAACAGAGCGGGACAGGGGATATCCACAGATACGCAGTATTTT

len: 15
abundance: NA
v_gene: TRBV7-2
j_gene: TRBJ2-1
d_gene: TRBD2
CDR3aa: CASSHASGGYNEQFF
CDR3nt: TGTGCCAGCAGCCACGCCAGCGGGGGATACAATGAGCAGTTCTTC